The 27 T cell receptor beta chains below come from one sample, sequenced in a study of PD-L1 blockade in urothelial cancer. The method was immunoSEQ multiplex PCR; TCRdb's version includes in-frame clones alone and lacks a portion of them. The sample includes about 30,000 clones, around three quarters of them seen just once. Noted time point: peripheral blood 6 weeks after treatment start. The sample was PBMCs, taken around atezolizumab (anti-PD-L1) treatment. These receptors were taken from a man in his 70s with urothelial cancer.

This clone occurred a few times. The V gene is TRBV7-2, the J gene TRBJ1-6; 8 bases fit TRBD1. Germline-derived CDR1 and CDR2 are SGHTA and FQGNSA. The CDR3 consists of 17 residues. Trimming at V came to 6 bases and at J to 10 bases, leaving 17 bases not matched to a gene. Written as DNA, the CDR3 is TGTGCCAGCAGGTTTCTCCTCGACAGGGGTCTTTGGTCACCCCTCCACTTT. The encoded protein is CASRFLLDRGLWSPLHF.

The chain links TRBV12-5 to TRBJ2-3; tentatively, D is TRBD1 (5 bases). Looked up from germline, CDR1 is LGHNT and CDR2 is FRNRAP. Trimming took off 7 bases at V and 4 bases at J, with 12 bases between the two ends. This CDR3 has 13 residues. CDR3 in DNA: TGTGCTAGTGCCCAATGGGGCGCAGATACGCAGTATTTT. As protein: CASAQWGADTQYF.

This rearrangement joins TRBV5-6 to TRBJ2-7; D perhaps matches TRBD1 (6 bases). This CDR3 is built from 15 residues. Trimming took 4 bases from V and 2 from J, leaving 16 bases between them. The V gene's germline CDR1 is SGHDT and CDR2 YYEEEE. DNA of the CDR3: TGTGCCAGCAGCGGACTCGACAGGTACGCCTACGAGCAGTACTTC. Protein sequence: CASSGLDRYAYEQYF.

The rearrangement links TRBV5-4 to TRBJ2-2; TRBD2 agrees at 11 bases. With 0 bases clipped from V and 7 bases from J, the junction kept 5 bases outside the gene matches. Germline V gene lookup returns CDR1 SGHNT and CDR2 YYREEE (reference sequence). The CDR3 is 16 residues long. The CDR3 nucleotides are TGTGCCAGCAGCTTGGTGGCTAGCGGGGGGATCGGGGAGCTGTTTTTT. Its protein product is CASSLVASGGIGELFF.

The chain has TRBV5-1 and TRBJ2-2; D ambiguous. V lost 0 bases and J lost 3, with 3 bases in between. The germline gives CDR1 SGHRS, CDR2 YFSETQ. The CDR3 length is 13 residues. The CDR3 spells CASSLDYTGELFF. The CDR3, as DNA: TGCGCCAGCAGCTTGGACTACACCGGGGAGCTGTTTTTT.

This clone occurred a few times. The CDR3 DNA follows: TGTGCCAGCAGGCCCTTCCGGGACAGCTTGCGGCAGTACTTC. Protein: CASRPFRDSLRQYF. The chain combines TRBV27 with TRBJ2-7; TRBD1 matches 7 bases. The CDR3 loop spans 14 amino acids. J lost 9 bases, V lost 6 bases, and 14 bases had no gene match. Germline-derived CDR1 and CDR2 are MNHEY and SMNVEV (reference sequence).

This rearrangement joins TRBV7-8 to TRBJ2-7; no clear D gene. The germline V and J ends were trimmed by 1 base and 0 bases, with 7 bases remaining between them. There are 14 residues in the CDR3. Germline loops: CDR1 SGHVS, CDR2 FQNEAQ. The DNA of the CDR3 is TGTGCCAGCAGCTTAGAGAGTAGCTCCTACGAGCAGTACTTC. Translation: CASSLESSSYEQYF.

The chain links TRBV5-1 to TRBJ2-4; 7 positions agree with TRBD1. This CDR3 is 14 amino acids long. Unmatched junction bases numbered 7, after V lost 5 bases and J lost 5 bases. Germline values: CDR1 SGHRS, CDR2 YFSETQ. In nucleotides, the CDR3 is TGCGCCAGCAGACGGACAGGATCCCAAAACATTCAGTACTTC. Its translation: CASRRTGSQNIQYF.

The genes are TRBV7-8 and TRBJ1-2; D gene unclear. Trimming pared 5 bases from V and 4 bases from J, leaving 11 bases between. The CDR3 has 13 residues. Germline V gene sequence: CDR1 SGHVS, CDR2 FQNEAQ. DNA of the CDR3: TGTGCCAGCAGCCCTGGGGAGGCCTATGGCTACACCTTC. It yields the protein CASSPGEAYGYTF. Filled out from reference TRBV7-8 and TRBJ1-2, the complete variable domain reads GAGVSQSPRYKVAKRGQDVALRCDPISGHVSLFWYQQALGQGPEFLTYFQNEAQLDKSGLPSDRFFAERPEGSVSTLKIQRTQQEDSAVYLCASSPGEAYGYTFGSGTRLTVV.

CDR3 bases: TGTGCCAGCAGCTTAGATCGGGAATACGACACTGAAGCTTTCTTT. This sequence encodes CASSLDREYDTEAFF. The J gene is TRBJ1-1, the V gene TRBV7-2; D is undetermined. In germline, CDR1 is SGHTA, CDR2 FQGNSA. The CDR3 runs 15 residues. Trimming removed 1 base from V and 3 bases from J, with 12 bases in between.

By its share, this clone is medium-sized (0.01 to 0.1%). The rearrangement links TRBV14 to TRBJ1-1, with D possibly TRBD1 on 6 matching bases. The CDR3 extends over 13 amino acids. V lost 4 bases, J lost 5 bases, and 11 bases lay in between. Germline V gene sequence: CDR1 SGHDN, CDR2 FVKESK. The CDR3: CASSLTQGTEAFF. CDR3 coding DNA: TGTGCCAGCAGCCTAACTCAGGGGACTGAAGCTTTCTTT.

A note on this clone: The same CDR3 arises from other DNA sequences in this sample as well. This chain links TRBV4-3 with TRBJ2-7, with 9 bases aligning to TRBD1. CDR3 length equals 14 residues. With V trimmed by 4 bases and J by 2 bases, 3 bases remained unmatched. Germline-derived CDR1 and CDR2 are LGHNA and YSLEER. The CDR3 spells CASSPRTGAYEQYF. CDR3 DNA: TGCGCCAGCAGCCCTCGGACAGGGGCCTACGAGCAGTACTTC.

This chain links TRBV10-2 with TRBJ1-5; 9 nucleotides align to TRBD1. Germline V gene data show CDR1 as WSHSY and CDR2 as SAAADI. V lost 5 bases and J lost 5; bases outside the gene matches: 4. The CDR3 totals 14 residues. The CDR3 here is CASSWTGADQPQHF. The CDR3, as DNA: TGCGCCAGCAGTTGGACAGGGGCGGATCAGCCCCAGCATTTT.

The chain recombines TRBV29-1 with TRBJ1-1; the D gene is possibly TRBD1 (5 bases). This CDR3 spans 12 amino acids. V lost 6 bases and J 1 base, leaving 9 bases between the germline ends. The V gene's germline CDR1 is SQVTM and CDR2 ANQGSEA. The CDR3: CSVLTGNTEAFF. The CDR3 DNA reads TGCAGCGTCCTTACAGGGAACACTGAAGCTTTCTTT.

This chain uses TRBV7-9 with TRBJ2-2; 8 bases align to TRBD1. The CDR3 consists of 18 residues. Germline V gene data show CDR1 as SEHNR and CDR2 as FQNEAQ (reference sequence). Trimming took 0 bases from V and 3 from J; bases not matched to a gene: 9. Here the CDR3 DNA reads TGTGCCAGCAGCTTAGCAGTGGGGACAGGCTGGGACACCGGGGAGCTGTTTTTT. Its protein is CASSLAVGTGWDTGELFF.

V gene TRBV29-1 combines with J gene TRBJ2-7, with D unresolved. Trimming removed 4 bases at V and 0 bases at J, with 7 bases between. CDR3 length: 12 amino acids. The germline V gene has CDR1 SQVTM and CDR2 ANQGSEA. The CDR3 is CSVASLSYEQYF. Here the CDR3 DNA reads TGCAGCGTTGCGAGCCTCTCCTACGAGCAGTACTTC.

This clone has a handful of counts. This chain links TRBV10-3 with TRBJ1-2; D call uncertain. The CDR3 length is 13 residues. Germline lookup yields CDR1 ENHRY and CDR2 SYGVKD. The V gene lost 6 bases and the J gene lost 3 bases, with 11 bases spanning the gap. The CDR3 bases are TGTGCCATCAGCGCAGTCGGGGACTATGGCTACACCTTC. This gives the protein CAISAVGDYGYTF.

The chain uses TRBV11-3 and TRBJ2-1; D perhaps matches TRBD1 (6 bases). CDR1 and CDR2 (germline): SGHNT, YENEEA. This CDR3 has 15 residues. V was trimmed by 5 bases and J by 1 base, leaving 12 bases between them. CDR3 region: CASSQGGLSYNEQFF. The DNA of the CDR3 is TGTGCCAGCAGCCAAGGGGGTCTTTCCTACAATGAGCAGTTCTTC.

A word on this clone: The same CDR3 also results from other DNA sequences found in this sample. The chain combines TRBV29-1 with TRBJ2-3, with 10 positions matching TRBD2. This CDR3 has 16 amino acids. Germline CDR1 and CDR2: SQVTM and ANQGSEA. With 3 bases clipped from V and 0 bases from J, the junction kept 6 bases outside the gene matches. As DNA, the CDR3 is TGCAGCGTTGACGGCCTAGCGGGGGATAGCACAGATACGCAGTATTTT. Amino acid sequence: CSVDGLAGDSTDTQYF.

The chain has TRBV7-3 and TRBJ2-1; D is ambiguous. The CDR3 consists of 13 residues. CDR1 and CDR2 from the germline V gene are SGHTA and FQGTGA. Trimming removed 1 base at V and 6 bases at J, with 7 bases between. The CDR3 bases are TGTGCCAGCAGCTTAATAGGCGGCAATGAGCAGTTCTTC. It codes for CASSLIGGNEQFF. The entire variable domain, with the rest obtained from reference TRBV7-3 and TRBJ2-1, is as follows: GAGVSQTPSNKVTEKGKYVELRCDPISGHTALYWYRQSLGQGPEFLIYFQGTGAADDSGLPNDRFFAVRPEGSVSTLKIQRTERGDSAVYLCASSLIGGNEQFFGPGTRLTVL.

The count of this clone is one. The chain combines TRBV5-1 with TRBJ2-1; 9 nucleotides match TRBD2. The junction had 9 bases not matched to a gene; V was cut back by 1 base and J by 10 bases. Germline assignment: CDR1 SGHRS and CDR2 YFSETQ. CDR3 size: 15 residues. The CDR3 DNA sequence: TGCGCCAGCAGCTTGAAGGCGGGAGGGCCGGGGGAGCAGTTCTTC. Translating it yields CASSLKAGGPGEQFF.

The rearrangement links TRBV6-6 to TRBJ2-2; a weak D match, TRBD1 (5 bases). V was shortened by 6 bases and J by 5 bases, with 16 bases between the two germline ends. The CDR3 has 15 residues. Germline V gene data show CDR1 as MNHNY and CDR2 as SVGAGI (reference sequence). The DNA of the CDR3 is TGTGCCAGCAGAACGAAAATGCAGGGAACCGGGGAGCTGTTTTTT. The encoded protein is CASRTKMQGTGELFF.

This clone has just a few counts. In DNA, the CDR3 is TGTGCCAGCAGCTTGGGGCGTGGCAGGGGCACAGATACGCAGTATTTT. Its protein product is CASSLGRGRGTDTQYF. The chain employs TRBV5-4 and TRBJ2-3, with TRBD1 as a possible D gene (5 bases). Germline V gene sequence: CDR1 SGHNT, CDR2 YYREEE (reference sequence). The CDR3 consists of 16 residues. The V gene lost 0 bases and the J gene lost 1 base, with 12 bases spanning the gap.

The chain carries TRBV6-1 and TRBJ1-5, with a tentative D call TRBD1 (5 bases). V dropped 2 bases and J dropped 4 bases, with 12 bases sitting between them. The CDR3 loop spans 15 amino acids. Looked up from germline, CDR1 is MNHNS and CDR2 is SASEGT. The CDR3 DNA is TGTGCCAGCAGTGAATCGGCAGGGTTAAATCAGCCCCAGCATTTT. Encoded protein: CASSESAGLNQPQHF.

J is TRBJ2-6 and V is TRBV4-3; no reliable D call. Deletions cut 3 bases from V and 4 bases from J, with 13 bases between. The length of the CDR3 is 16 residues. CDR1 and CDR2 (germline): LGHNA, YSLEER. The CDR3 bases are TGCGCCAGCAGCCACGGGTCCCGGTCGGGGGCCAACGTCCTGACTTTC. This encodes CASSHGSRSGANVLTF.

The chain carries TRBV14 and TRBJ2-7; 8 bases map to TRBD2. The germline CDR1 and CDR2 sequences are SGHDN and FVKESK. V dropped 4 bases and J dropped 4; count of bases not matched to a gene: 12. The CDR3 has 16 residues. The CDR3 spells CASSRAGSGMGYEQYF. The CDR3, as DNA: TGTGCCAGCAGCCGCGCCGGTAGCGGGATGGGTTACGAGCAGTACTTC.

The gene calls are TRBV28 and TRBJ1-2; possibly TRBD1 for D (6 bases). Looked up from germline, CDR1 is MDHEN and CDR2 is SYDVKM. The CDR3 extends over 14 amino acids. Trimming cost V 3 bases and J 0 bases, with 8 bases left between them. DNA of the CDR3: TGTGCCAGCAGTTTGGGGGGGCCTAACTATGGCTACACCTTC. Its protein product is CASSLGGPNYGYTF.